This is a list of T cell receptor beta chains from one sample in a study of molecular identifiers for immune sequencing clone quantification. TCRdb ran MiXCR on the PCR reads and lists one entry per CDR3 protein. The sample lists around 320,000 distinct CDR3 sequences, 24% seen once, with 0.7% to 0.95% in the top ten. The sequenced sample was naive CD8+ T cells from blood, with Jurkat cell RNA spiked in. These receptors all stem from a human donor in good health. Some libraries in this study had Jurkat cell RNA spiked in. Both conserved end residues are part of each CDR3. A D gene is named only where the DNA matches it firmly. Rows may omit the clone size; those that give it use once, few, many or a size class.

many | NA | TRBJ2-2 | TRBV7-9 | CASSPGGTGELFF | TGTGCCAGCAGCCCCGGGGGCACCGGGGAGCTGTTTTTT
NA | TRBD1 | TRBJ2-2 | TRBV3-1 | CASSQDWGLGTEAGELFF | TGTGCCAGCAGCCAAGATTGGGGGCTTGGGACAGAGGCCGGGGAGCTGTTTTTT
NA | NA | TRBJ1-1 | TRBV27 | CASSLLQPTVNTEAFF | TGTGCCAGCAGTTTACTGCAGCCGACAGTGAACACTGAAGCTTTCTTT
NA | TRBD1 | TRBJ2-7 | TRBV28 | CASSLRGPRIYEQYF | TGTGCCAGCAGTCTCAGGGGGCCGAGAATCTACGAGCAGTACTTC
many | NA | TRBJ2-3 | TRBV20-1 | CSAFMTDTQYF | TGCAGTGCTTTCATGACAGATACGCAGTATTTT
NA | NA | TRBJ1-1 | TRBV4-3 | CASSQDSPMNTEAFF | TGCGCCAGCAGCCAGGACAGTCCCATGAACACTGAAGCTTTCTTT
few | NA | TRBJ2-7 | TRBV6-1 | CASWRASLGTYEQYF | TGTGCCAGCTGGCGGGCTTCTTTAGGGACCTACGAGCAGTACTTC
many | NA | TRBJ2-3 | TRBV28 | CASTVYDNTDTQYF | TGTGCCAGCACAGTTTACGATAACACAGATACGCAGTATTTT
few | NA | TRBJ1-3 | TRBV12-3/TRBV12-4 | CASRNRALENTIYF | TGTGCCAGCCGTAACCGGGCACTTGAAAACACCATATATTTT
NA | NA | TRBJ2-3 | TRBV6-2/TRBV6-3 | CASRPTDGYTDTQYF | TGTGCCAGCAGGCCTACGGACGGCTACACAGATACGCAGTATTTT
many | NA | TRBJ2-3 | TRBV29-1 | CSVRSRLGADTQYF | TGCAGCGTCCGCTCCCGCTTAGGGGCAGATACGCAGTATTTT
once | NA | TRBJ2-7 | TRBV4-1 | CASSQESGTHPYEQYF | TGCGCCAGCAGCCAAGAGAGCGGTACCCATCCCTACGAGCAGTACTTC
few | NA | TRBJ2-3 | TRBV2 | CATPETDYTDTQYF | TGTGCCACCCCCGAGACAGATTACACAGATACGCAGTATTTT